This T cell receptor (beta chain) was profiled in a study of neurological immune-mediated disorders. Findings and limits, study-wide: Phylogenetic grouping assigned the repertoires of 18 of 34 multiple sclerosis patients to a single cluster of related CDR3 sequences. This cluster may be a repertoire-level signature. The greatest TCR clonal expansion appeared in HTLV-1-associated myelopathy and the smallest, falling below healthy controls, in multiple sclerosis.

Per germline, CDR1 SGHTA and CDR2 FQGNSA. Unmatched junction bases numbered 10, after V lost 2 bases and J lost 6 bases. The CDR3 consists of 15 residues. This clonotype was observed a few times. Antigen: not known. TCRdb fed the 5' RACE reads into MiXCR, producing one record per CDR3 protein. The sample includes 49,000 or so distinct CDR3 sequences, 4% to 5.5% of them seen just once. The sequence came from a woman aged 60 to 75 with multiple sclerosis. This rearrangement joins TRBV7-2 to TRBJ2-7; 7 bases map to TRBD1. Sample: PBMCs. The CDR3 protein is CASSLLGQGVAEQYF. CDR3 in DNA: TGTGCCAGCAGCTTATTGGGTCAGGGGGTAGCCGAGCAGTACTTC.